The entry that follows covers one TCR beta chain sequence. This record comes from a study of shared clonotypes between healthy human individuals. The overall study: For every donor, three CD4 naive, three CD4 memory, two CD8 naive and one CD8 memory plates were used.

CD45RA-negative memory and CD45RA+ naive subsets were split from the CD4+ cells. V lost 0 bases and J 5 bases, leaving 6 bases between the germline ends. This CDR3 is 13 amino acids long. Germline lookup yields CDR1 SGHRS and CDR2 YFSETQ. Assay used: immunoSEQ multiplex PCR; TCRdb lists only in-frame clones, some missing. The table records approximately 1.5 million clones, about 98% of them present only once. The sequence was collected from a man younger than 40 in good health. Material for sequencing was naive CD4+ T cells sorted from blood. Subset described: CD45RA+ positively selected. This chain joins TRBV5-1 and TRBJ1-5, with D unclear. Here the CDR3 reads CASSLDEDQPQHF. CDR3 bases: TGCGCCAGCAGCTTGGATGAAGATCAGCCCCAGCATTTT. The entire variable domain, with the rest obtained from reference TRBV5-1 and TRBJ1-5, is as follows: KAGVTQTPRYLIKTRGQQVTLSCSPISGHRSVSWYQQTPGQGLQFLFEYFSETQRNKGNFPGRFSGRQFSNSRSEMNVSTLELGDSALYLCASSLDEDQPQHFGDGTRLSIL.